Each of the 26 T cell receptor beta chains below was sequenced from the same sample in a study of OX40 agonist ivuxolimab in advanced cancers. Sequencing was performed with immunoSEQ multiplex PCR; in TCRdb, only in-frame clones are kept and a portion is missing. The sample shows about 32,000 clones, about four fifths of them seen only once. The specimen was CD4+ or CD8+ T cells sorted from blood, collected in a trial of the OX40 agonist ivuxolimab. The source of these receptors is an adult with an advanced solid tumor such as melanoma, head and neck, liver or kidney cancer.

This chain connects TRBV30 to TRBJ1-5, with a possible D match to TRBD1 (5 bases). V lost 5 bases and J lost 4, with 12 bases in between. Germline V gene sequence: CDR1 GTSNPN, CDR2 SVGIG (reference sequence). The CDR3 totals 13 residues. CDR3 region: CAWQPGPNQPQHF. The CDR3 nucleotides read TGTGCCTGGCAGCCGGGACCTAATCAGCCCCAGCATTTT.

The chain carries TRBV27 and TRBJ1-2; a weak D match, TRBD1 (6 bases). The ends were cut back, 5 bases at V and 7 bases at J, with 17 bases in the middle. CDR1 and CDR2 (germline): MNHEY, SMNVEV (reference sequence). The CDR3 totals 14 residues. The CDR3 coding sequence is TGTGCCAGCAGTCCGAGGGGGAGGTTGGGTGGCTACACCTTC. As protein: CASSPRGRLGGYTF.

The table lists this clone with a count of one. The chain links TRBV2 to TRBJ2-3; 7 positions agree with TRBD1. Germline CDR1 and CDR2: SNHLY and FYNNEI. The CDR3 loop spans 13 amino acids. V shed 6 bases, J shed 4 bases, and the junction held 4 bases outside the gene matches. CDR3 sequence reads: CASRDRVPDTQYF. For the CDR3, the DNA is TGTGCCAGCAGAGACAGGGTGCCAGATACGCAGTATTTT. The full variable domain, its missing parts supplied by reference TRBV2 and TRBJ2-3, is EPEVTQTPSHQVTQMGQEVILRCVPISNHLYFYWYRQILGQKVEFLVSFYNNEISEKSEIFDDQFSVERPDGSNFTLKIRSTKLEDSAMYFCASRDRVPDTQYFGPGTRLTVL.

The chain recombines TRBV9 with TRBJ2-1; 11 bases fit TRBD1. Trimming at V came to 3 bases and at J to 9 bases, leaving 11 bases not matched to a gene. The CDR3 has 16 amino acids. Germline V CDR1 and CDR2: SGDLS, YYNGEE. CDR3 in DNA: TGTGCCAGCAGCGCAGAATGGACAGGGGGCTACGGTGAGCAGTTCTTC. Encoded protein: CASSAEWTGGYGEQFF. Based on the CDR3 plus reference TRBV9 and TRBJ2-1, the full variable domain is DSGVTQTPKHLITATGQRVTLRCSPRSGDLSVYWYQQSLDQGLQFLIQYYNGEERAKGNILERFSAQQFPDLHSELNLSSLELGDSALYFCASSAEWTGGYGEQFFGPGTRLTVL.

J is TRBJ1-6 and V is TRBV28; no clear D gene. The CDR3 loop spans 14 amino acids. The germline V gene encodes CDR1 MDHEN and CDR2 SYDVKM. The V and J ends lost 2 bases and 1 base respectively, with 3 bases between them. For the CDR3, the DNA is TGTGCCAGCAGTTTACGTTCCTATAATTCACCCCTCCACTTT. Translated, it gives CASSLRSYNSPLHF. Supplemented by reference TRBV28 and TRBJ1-6, the full variable domain reads DVKVTQSSRYLVKRTGEKVFLECVQDMDHENMFWYRQDPGLGLRLIYFSYDVKMKEKGDIPEGYSVSREKKERFSLILESASTNQTSMYLCASSLRSYNSPLHFGNGTRLTVT.

The chain couples TRBV29-1 to TRBJ1-2, with 7 positions matching TRBD1. In germline, CDR1 is SQVTM, CDR2 ANQGSEA. The CDR3 is 13 amino acids. With 3 bases clipped from V and 7 bases from J, the junction kept 8 bases outside the gene matches. The CDR3 sequence is CSVDQDRISGYTF. CDR3 coding DNA: TGCAGCGTTGATCAGGACAGGATCTCTGGCTACACCTTC.

This clone was recorded a few times. V gene TRBV5-1 combines with J gene TRBJ1-1; D unclear. In germline, CDR1 is SGHRS, CDR2 YFSETQ. Trimming stripped 5 bases from V and 1 base from J, with 9 bases between. The CDR3 runs 13 residues. The CDR3 reads CASSMDGNTEAFF. The CDR3, as DNA: TGCGCCAGCAGTATGGACGGGAACACTGAAGCTTTCTTT.

The table lists this clone with a count of one. The CDR3 region is CASSPGTGSFGEQYF. The CDR3 DNA reads as TGTGCCAGCTCACCGGGGACAGGGTCCTTCGGCGAGCAGTACTTC. The chain recombines TRBV18 with TRBJ2-7, with 9 positions matching TRBD1. The germline CDR1 and CDR2 sequences are KGHSH and LQKENI. There are 15 residues in the CDR3. J was trimmed by 6 bases and V by 3 bases; bases with no gene match: 9.

The CDR3 DNA sequence: TGTGCCAGCAGTACCGGGACAGGCCTCAATGAGCAGTTCTTC. Translated, it gives CASSTGTGLNEQFF. J is TRBJ2-1 and V is TRBV7-3, with 8 nucleotides matching TRBD1. V shed 6 bases and J 6 bases; nucleotides not matched to a gene: 7. The CDR3 runs to 14 residues. Germline assignment: CDR1 SGHTA and CDR2 FQGTGA.

V gene TRBV9 combines with J gene TRBJ1-3; D is ambiguous. Trimming cost V 2 bases and J 0 bases, with 18 bases left between them. The V gene's germline CDR1 is SGDLS and CDR2 YYNGEE. The CDR3 loop spans 18 amino acids. CDR3 nucleotides: TGTGCCAGCAGCGTTGGGCAGGCAAACTCCAACTCTGGAAACACCATATATTTT. It codes for CASSVGQANSNSGNTIYF. Looking up the rest from reference TRBV9 and TRBJ1-3 gives the full variable domain: DSGVTQTPKHLITATGQRVTLRCSPRSGDLSVYWYQQSLDQGLQFLIQYYNGEERAKGNILERFSAQQFPDLHSELNLSSLELGDSALYFCASSVGQANSNSGNTIYFGEGSWLTVV.

The chain is built from TRBV6-5 and TRBJ2-3, with D perhaps matching TRBD1 (6 bases). The germline V gene has CDR1 MNHEY and CDR2 SVGAGI. The CDR3 runs 14 residues. The germline V and J ends were trimmed by 4 bases and 2 bases, with 10 bases remaining between them. The DNA for the CDR3 is TGTGCCAGCAGTTTCGGACAGCCCACAGATACGCAGTATTTT. Its protein is CASSFGQPTDTQYF.

The chain uses TRBV27 and TRBJ1-6; D is unclear. The CDR3 has 16 amino acids. V was clipped by 3 bases and J by 0 bases, with 9 bases between them. Per the germline V gene, CDR1 is MNHEY and CDR2 is SMNVEV (reference sequence). CDR3 nucleotides: TGTGCCAGCAGTTTGACATCGAGCTCCTATAATTCACCCCTCCACTTT. It encodes CASSLTSSSYNSPLHF.

The J gene is TRBJ2-5, the V gene TRBV6-6, with 12 bases that match TRBD2. The CDR3 runs 14 residues. The ends lost 5 bases at V and 5 bases at J; junction bases unmatched: 3. The germline V gene has CDR1 MNHNY and CDR2 SVGAGI (reference sequence). CDR3 nucleotide sequence: TGTGCCAGCAGTCGACTAGCGGGAGTGGAGACCCAGTACTTC. Translation: CASSRLAGVETQYF.

CDR3 coding DNA: TGTGCCAGCAGTCCCTCACGTCAGGGGAACACTGAAGCTTTCTTT. Encoded protein: CASSPSRQGNTEAFF. The genes are TRBV28 and TRBJ1-1, with D possibly being TRBD1 (5 bases). Trimming removed 5 bases at V and 1 base at J, with 14 bases between. Per the germline V gene, CDR1 is MDHEN and CDR2 is SYDVKM. This CDR3 is built from 15 residues.

This rearrangement joins TRBV5-8 to TRBJ2-3; 10 bases align to TRBD2. The ends lost 4 bases at V and 5 bases at J; junction bases unmatched: 4. Germline loops: CDR1 SGHTS, CDR2 YDEGEE. This CDR3 spans 14 amino acids. CDR3 coding DNA: TGTGCCAGCAGCCTAGCGGGGGACGGAGATACGCAGTATTTT. Protein product: CASSLAGDGDTQYF.

The chain is built from TRBV9 and TRBJ2-3; TRBD2 agrees at 7 bases. CDR3 length: 17 residues. Germline assignment: CDR1 SGDLS and CDR2 YYNGEE. The V gene end was trimmed by 0 bases and the J gene end by 0 bases; junction bases not matched to a gene: 7. The CDR3 DNA follows: TGTGCCAGCAGCGTAGTCCCTAGCGGACCTAGCACAGATACGCAGTATTTT. Translated: CASSVVPSGPSTDTQYF.

The V gene is TRBV6-1, the J gene TRBJ1-2; D may be TRBD1 (5 bases). The V and J ends lost 11 bases and 3 bases respectively, with 10 bases between them. This CDR3 has 11 residues. Germline CDR1 reads MNHNS; CDR2 reads SASEGT. This CDR3 reads CASLGDYGYTF. The CDR3 region has the DNA TGTGCCTCACTAGGGGACTATGGCTACACCTTC.

The chain recombines TRBV5-1 with TRBJ1-1, with a tentative D call TRBD1 (6 bases). Germline CDR1 is SGHRS and CDR2 is YFSETQ. The CDR3 runs 14 residues. Trimming left V 0 bases short and J 2 bases short, with 8 bases between. CDR3 in DNA: TGCGCCAGCAGCTTGGCCGGGGGCAACACTGAAGCTTTCTTT. It encodes CASSLAGGNTEAFF.

This clone was observed once. The chain employs TRBV7-9 and TRBJ2-2; D not resolved. V was shortened by 2 bases and J by 6 bases, with 10 bases between the two germline ends. The CDR3 consists of 14 residues. Germline loops: CDR1 SEHNR, CDR2 FQNEAQ (reference sequence). DNA of the CDR3: TGTGCCAGCAGCTTAAGAAATACACCCGGGGAGCTGTTTTTT. Protein sequence: CASSLRNTPGELFF. Full variable domain (remainder filled in from reference TRBV7-9 and TRBJ2-2): DTGVSQNPRHKITKRGQNVTFRCDPISEHNRLYWYRQTLGQGPEFLTYFQNEAQLEKSRLLSDRFSAERPKGSFSTLEIQRTEQGDSAMYLCASSLRNTPGELFFGEGSRLTVL.

V usage is TRBV19 and J usage is TRBJ2-7; D may correspond to TRBD1 or TRBD2 (5 bases each). The CDR3 totals 13 residues. The germline CDR1 and CDR2 sequences are LNHDA and SQIVND (reference sequence). Trimming removed 2 bases from V and 3 bases from J, with 8 bases in between. The CDR3 region has the DNA TGTGCCAGTAGTATACAGAGGGGCTACGAGCAGTACTTC. Protein product: CASSIQRGYEQYF.

Comment on this clone: Germline is not matched at one junction end, which may reflect a read error. This sequence joins TRBV5-3 and TRBJ2-7; the match to TRBD2 covers 8 bases. TRBV5-3 is an ORF, with its function uncertain. The CDR3 runs to 11 residues. The CDR3 here is CARSLPGGGYF. The CDR3 DNA sequence: TGTGCCAGAAGCTTGCCTGGCGGGGGGTATTTC.

The chain carries TRBV5-1 and TRBJ2-5; D is possibly TRBD2 (7 bases). This CDR3 is 15 amino acids long. V was trimmed by 4 bases and J by 4 bases, leaving 17 bases between them. Looked up from germline, CDR1 is SGHRS and CDR2 is YFSETQ. The CDR3 sequence: CASSPRTAGAETQYF. The CDR3 DNA sequence: TGCGCCAGCAGCCCACGAACCGCGGGGGCAGAGACCCAGTACTTC.

CDR3 in amino acids: CATKKTLEGLTSRGYTF. The CDR3, as DNA: TGCGCCACCAAAAAGACCCTCGAGGGACTCACCTCGAGGGGCTACACCTTC. The V gene is TRBV23-1, the J gene TRBJ1-2; D might be TRBD1 (5 bases). TRBV23-1 falls under the ORF class, with uncertain function. This CDR3 is 17 amino acids long. V lost 10 bases, J lost 8 bases, and 32 bases lay in between.

The chain recombines TRBV18 with TRBJ2-4; 11 nucleotides align to TRBD2. Unmatched junction bases numbered 3, after V lost 4 bases and J lost 4 bases. The CDR3 covers 15 residues. Per germline, CDR1 KGHSH and CDR2 LQKENI. CDR3 DNA: TGTGCCAGCTCACTGACTAGCGGGGAGAAAAACATTCAGTACTTC. Its translation: CASSLTSGEKNIQYF.

The V gene is TRBV6-5, the J gene TRBJ2-7, with D perhaps matching TRBD1 (5 bases). Trimming took off 0 bases at V and 3 bases at J, with 15 bases between the two ends. CDR1 and CDR2 from the germline V gene are MNHEY and SVGAGI. This CDR3 has 16 residues. The CDR3 loop is CASSYSAGYNIYEQYF. CDR3 nucleotide sequence: TGTGCCAGCAGTTACTCTGCAGGGTATAACATCTACGAGCAGTACTTC.

V gene TRBV6-5 combines with J gene TRBJ1-2; TRBD1 matches at 9 bases. CDR1 and CDR2 (germline): MNHEY, SVGAGI. J was trimmed by 1 base and V by 0 bases; bases with no gene match: 0. This CDR3 comprises 15 residues. CDR3 DNA: TGTGCCAGCAGTTACTCGACAGGGGGTAACTATGGCTACACCTTC. Translated: CASSYSTGGNYGYTF.